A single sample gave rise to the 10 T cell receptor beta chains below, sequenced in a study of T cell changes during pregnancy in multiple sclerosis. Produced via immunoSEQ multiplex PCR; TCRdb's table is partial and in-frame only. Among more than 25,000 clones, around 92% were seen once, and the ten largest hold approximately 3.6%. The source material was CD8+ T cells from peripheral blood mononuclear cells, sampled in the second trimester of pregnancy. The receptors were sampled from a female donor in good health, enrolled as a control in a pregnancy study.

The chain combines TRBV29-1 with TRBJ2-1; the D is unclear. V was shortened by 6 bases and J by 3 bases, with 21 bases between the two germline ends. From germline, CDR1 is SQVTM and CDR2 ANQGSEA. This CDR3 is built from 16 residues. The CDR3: CSVEYTVLGLYNEQFF. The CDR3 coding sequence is TGCAGCGTGGAATACACCGTCCTTGGCCTCTACAATGAGCAGTTCTTC.

CDR3 amino acids: CASSPPLAGVYSNEKLFF. CDR3 nucleotide sequence: TGTGCCAGTAGTCCCCCTCTGGCAGGGGTATATTCTAATGAAAAACTGTTTTTT. This chain links TRBV19 with TRBJ1-4, with TRBD1 as a possible D gene (6 bases). The CDR3 loop spans 18 amino acids. The germline V gene encodes CDR1 LNHDA and CDR2 SQIVND (reference sequence). Trimming took 5 bases from V and 3 from J, leaving 22 bases between them.

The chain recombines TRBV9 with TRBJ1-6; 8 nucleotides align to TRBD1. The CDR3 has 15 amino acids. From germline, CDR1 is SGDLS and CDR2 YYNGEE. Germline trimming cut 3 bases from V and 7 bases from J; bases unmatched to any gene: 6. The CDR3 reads CASSATGTGNSPLHF. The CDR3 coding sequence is TGTGCCAGCAGCGCAACCGGGACAGGCAATTCACCCCTCCACTTT.

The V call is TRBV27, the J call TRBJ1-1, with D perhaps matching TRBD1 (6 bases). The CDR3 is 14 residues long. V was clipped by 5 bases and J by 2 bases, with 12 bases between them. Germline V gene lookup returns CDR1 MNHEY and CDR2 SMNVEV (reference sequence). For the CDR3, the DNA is TGTGCCAGCAGTCCCGGGACAACTAACACTGAAGCTTTCTTT. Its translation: CASSPGTTNTEAFF.

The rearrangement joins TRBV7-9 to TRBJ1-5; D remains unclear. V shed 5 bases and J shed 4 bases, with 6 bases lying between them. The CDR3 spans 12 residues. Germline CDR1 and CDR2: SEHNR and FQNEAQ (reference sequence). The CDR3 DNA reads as TGTGCCAGCAGCCCCCCGAATCAGCCCCAGCATTTT. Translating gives CASSPPNQPQHF.

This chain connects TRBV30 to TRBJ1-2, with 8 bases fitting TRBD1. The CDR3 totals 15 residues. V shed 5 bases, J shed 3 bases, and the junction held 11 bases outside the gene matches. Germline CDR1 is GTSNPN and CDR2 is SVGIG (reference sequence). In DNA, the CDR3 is TGTGCCTGGGCACCGGGACAGGAGACCTACTATGGCTACACCTTC. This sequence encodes CAWAPGQETYYGYTF.

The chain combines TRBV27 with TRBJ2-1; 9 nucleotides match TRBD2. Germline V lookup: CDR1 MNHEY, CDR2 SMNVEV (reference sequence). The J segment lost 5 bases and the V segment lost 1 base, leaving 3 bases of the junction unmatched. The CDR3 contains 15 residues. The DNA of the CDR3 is TGTGCCAGCAGTTTATATCGCGGGGGGGACAATGAGCAGTTCTTC. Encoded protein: CASSLYRGGDNEQFF.

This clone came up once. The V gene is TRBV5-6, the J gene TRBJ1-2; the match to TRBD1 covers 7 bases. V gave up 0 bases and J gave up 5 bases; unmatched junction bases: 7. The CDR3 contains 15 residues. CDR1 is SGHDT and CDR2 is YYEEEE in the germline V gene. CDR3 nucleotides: TGTGCCAGCAGCTTGGCCGGGACAGTCCTTTATGGCTACACCTTC. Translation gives CASSLAGTVLYGYTF.

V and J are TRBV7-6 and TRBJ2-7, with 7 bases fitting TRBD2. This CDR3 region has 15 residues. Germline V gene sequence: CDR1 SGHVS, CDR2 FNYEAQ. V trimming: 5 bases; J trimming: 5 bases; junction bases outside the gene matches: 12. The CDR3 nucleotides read TGTGCCAGCAGCCTCCCGGGACTAAGTACCAACGAGCAGTACTTC. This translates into CASSLPGLSTNEQYF.

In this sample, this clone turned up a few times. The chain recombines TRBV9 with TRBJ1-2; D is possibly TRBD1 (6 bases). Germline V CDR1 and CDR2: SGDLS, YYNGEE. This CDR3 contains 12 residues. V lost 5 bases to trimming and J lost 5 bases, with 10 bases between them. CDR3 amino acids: CASSTQGYGYTF. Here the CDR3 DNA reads TGTGCCAGCAGTACACAGGGTTATGGCTACACCTTC.